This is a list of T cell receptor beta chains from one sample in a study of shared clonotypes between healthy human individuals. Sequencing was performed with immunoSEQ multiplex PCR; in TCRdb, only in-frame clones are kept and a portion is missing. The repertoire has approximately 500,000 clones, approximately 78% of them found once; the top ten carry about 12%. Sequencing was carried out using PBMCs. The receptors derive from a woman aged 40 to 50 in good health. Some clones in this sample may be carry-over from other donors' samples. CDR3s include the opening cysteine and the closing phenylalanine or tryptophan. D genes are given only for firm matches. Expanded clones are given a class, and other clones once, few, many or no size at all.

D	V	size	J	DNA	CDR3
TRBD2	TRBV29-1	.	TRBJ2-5	TGCAGCGTTGAGGCGGGAGGTCGGACCCAGTACTTC	CSVEAGGRTQYF
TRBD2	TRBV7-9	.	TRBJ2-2	TGTGCCATCCCCGGGACTAGCGTAGCCGGGGAGCTGTTTTTT	CAIPGTSVAGELFF
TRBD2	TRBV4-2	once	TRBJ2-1	TGTGCCAGCAGCCAAGATTACACTAGCGTCGCAGGGAATGAGCAGTTCTTC	CASSQDYTSVAGNEQFF
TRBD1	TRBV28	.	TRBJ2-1	TGTGCCACCCTACCGGGACAGGGAAACAATGAGCAGTTCTTC	CATLPGQGNNEQFF
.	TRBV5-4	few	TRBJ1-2	TGTGCCAGCAGCTTGGAGTCCTTAAGGGGCTACACCTTC	CASSLESLRGYTF
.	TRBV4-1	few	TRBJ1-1	TGCGCCAGCAGCTATCCAGGGAAGACGAACACTGAAGCTTTCTTT	CASSYPGKTNTEAFF
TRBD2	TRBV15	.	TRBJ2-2	TGTGCCACCAGCATGCTCACCACTAGCGTCGCCACCGGGGAGCTGTTTTTT	CATSMLTTSVATGELFF
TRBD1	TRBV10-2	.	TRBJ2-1	TGCGCCAGCAGTGCCCTAGGACGGGACAGGAGGATCTTC	CASSALGRDRRIF
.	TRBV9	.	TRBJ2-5	TGTGCCAGCAGCGTAGGGAGGAGTCAAGAGACCCAGTACTTC	CASSVGRSQETQYF
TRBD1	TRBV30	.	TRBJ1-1	TGTGCCTGGAGGACAGGGGGAGGCACTGAAGCTTTCTTT	CAWRTGGGTEAFF
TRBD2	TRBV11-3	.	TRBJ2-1	TGTGCCAGCAGCCGTGGACTAGCGGGTACCTACAATGAGCAGTTCTTC	CASSRGLAGTYNEQFF
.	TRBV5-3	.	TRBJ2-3	TGTGCCAGCTCCCTAAGGTCCACAGATACGCAGTATTTT	CASSLRSTDTQYF
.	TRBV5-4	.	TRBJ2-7	TGTGCCAGCAGCTGGGACCCGGCGGCCTACGAGCAGTACTTC	CASSWDPAAYEQYF
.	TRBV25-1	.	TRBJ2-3	TGTGCCAGCAGTAGTCAGGGCACAGATACGCAGTATTTT	CASSSQGTDTQYF
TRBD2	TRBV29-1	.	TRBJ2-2	TGCAGCGCTGTGGGGACTAGCGGGAGAACCGGGGAGCTGTTTTTT	CSAVGTSGRTGELFF
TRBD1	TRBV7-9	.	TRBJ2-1	TGTGCCAGCAGCTTGACAGGGGGGTACAATGAGCAGTTCTTC	CASSLTGGYNEQFF
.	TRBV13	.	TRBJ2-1	TGTGCCAGCAGCCCAAAAACCGGGACTTACTACAATGAGCAGTTCTTC	CASSPKTGTYYNEQFF
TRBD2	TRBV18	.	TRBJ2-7	TGTGCCAGCTCACCCCCGGGACTAGCCGCCTACGAGCAGTACTTC	CASSPPGLAAYEQYF
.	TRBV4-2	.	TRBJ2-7	TGTGCCAGCAGCCAAGGGGACCGAGGGGGCTACGAGCAGTACTTC	CASSQGDRGGYEQYF
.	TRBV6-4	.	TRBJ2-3	TGTGCCAGCAGTGACTCGAGGCTCGCGGGCACAGATACGCAGTATTTT	CASSDSRLAGTDTQYF
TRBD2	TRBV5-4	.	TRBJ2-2	TGTGCCAGCAGCTCACTAGCGGGGAGGCAGAGCGGGGAGCTGTTTTTT	CASSSLAGRQSGELFF
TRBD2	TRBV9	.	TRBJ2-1	TGTGCCAGCAGCGTAGTAAGCGGGAGTTTTGATGAGCAGTTCTTC	CASSVVSGSFDEQFF
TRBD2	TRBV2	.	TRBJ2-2	TGTGCCAGCAGTGGTCGGATCGGGGGGGCGAACACCGGGGAGCTGTTTTTT	CASSGRIGGANTGELFF
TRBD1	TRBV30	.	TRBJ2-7	TGTGCCTGGCGAGAGACAGGGCTGGGGTACGAGCAGTACTTC	CAWRETGLGYEQYF
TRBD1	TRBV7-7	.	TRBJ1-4	TGTGCCAGCAGCTTGGGACAGGATAATGAAAAACTGTTTTTT	CASSLGQDNEKLFF
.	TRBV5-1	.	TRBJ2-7	TGCGCCAGCAGCCAGGTTCCGGGAAATTCTTACGAGCAGTACTTC	CASSQVPGNSYEQYF
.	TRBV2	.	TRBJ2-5	TGTGCCAGCAGCGGTGGAGAGACCCAGTACTTC	CASSGGETQYF
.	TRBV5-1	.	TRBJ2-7	TGCGCCAGCAGCTTACAGGGGAGGATCTACGAGCAGTACTTC	CASSLQGRIYEQYF
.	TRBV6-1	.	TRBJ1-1	TGTGCCAGCAGAGACAGCGCAGGGGTGAGCACTGAAGCTTTCTTT	CASRDSAGVSTEAFF
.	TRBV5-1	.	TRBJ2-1	TGCGCCAGCAGCTTACGGACGGGAGACAATGAGCAGTTCTTC	CASSLRTGDNEQFF
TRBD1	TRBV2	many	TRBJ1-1	TGTGCCAGCAGTAAGACAGGGGGACGGGAACCAAACACTGAAGCTTTCTTT	CASSKTGGREPNTEAFF
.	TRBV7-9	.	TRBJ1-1	TGTGCCAGCAGCTTAGAACCGGGGTCCGGGAACACTGAAGCTTTCTTT	CASSLEPGSGNTEAFF
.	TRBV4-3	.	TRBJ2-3	TGCGCCAGCAGCCAAGGCCCCTTAGATACGCAGTATTTT	CASSQGPLDTQYF
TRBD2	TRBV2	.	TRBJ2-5	TGTGCCAGCAGTACTGGGACTAGCGGGAGCGGGTGGAAAGAGACCCAGTACTTC	CASSTGTSGSGWKETQYF
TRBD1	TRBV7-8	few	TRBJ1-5	TGTGCCAGCAGCTCCCCCGGGACAGGGTTTCAGCCCCAGCATTTT	CASSSPGTGFQPQHF
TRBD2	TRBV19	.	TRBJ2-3	TGTGCCAGTGAACCGGGACTAGCAGCCACAGATACGCAGTATTTT	CASEPGLAATDTQYF
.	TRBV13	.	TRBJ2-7	TGTGCCAGCAGCTCGACTAGCTCCTACGAGCAGTACTTC	CASSSTSSYEQYF
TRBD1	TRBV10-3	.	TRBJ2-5	TGTGCCATCAGCCCGGGACAGGGTCAAGAGACCCAGTACTTC	CAISPGQGQETQYF
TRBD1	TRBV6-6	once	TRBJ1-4	TGTGCCAGCAGTTACACAGGGGCGGATGAAAAACTGTTTTTT	CASSYTGADEKLFF